This is a list of T cell receptor beta chains from one sample in a study of T cell repertoires in cytomegalovirus infection. TCRdb used MiXCR to reprocess the reads, holding one entry per CDR3 protein. The sample lists around 300,000 distinct CDR3 sequences, around 25% occurring once. These receptors' antigens are unknown. Material: cultured PBMCs, obtained from culture after CMV antigen stimulation. Source of these receptors: a human donor in good health (CMV status not recorded). Some clones in this sample may be carry-over from other donors' samples. The CDR3 runs from the conserved cysteine through the conserved F or W. A D gene is named only where the DNA matches it firmly. For some rows the clone size is stated as once, few or many, or as a class when expanded; others skip it.

D: .; J: TRBJ2-7; size: .; V: TRBV4-1; CDR3: CASSPQTGRTYEQYF; DNA: TGCGCCAGCAGCCCCCAGACTGGAAGAACCTACGAGCAGTACTTC
D: TRBD2; J: TRBJ2-1; size: many; V: TRBV27; CDR3: CASRPGLAVEQFF; DNA: TGTGCCAGCAGACCGGGACTAGCAGTGGAGCAGTTCTTC
D: .; J: TRBJ2-3; size: many; V: TRBV7-3; CDR3: CASSLTSSTDTQYF; DNA: TGTGCCAGCAGCTTAACGTCCTCCACAGATACGCAGTATTTT
D: .; J: TRBJ2-4; size: .; V: TRBV27; CDR3: CASSRGVLAKNIQYF; DNA: TGTGCCAGCAGCCGGGGCGTATTAGCCAAAAACATTCAGTACTTC
D: .; J: TRBJ1-5; size: .; V: TRBV4-3; CDR3: CASSPGIGNQPQHF; DNA: TGCGCCAGCAGCCCGGGGATTGGGAATCAGCCCCAGCATTTT
D: TRBD1; J: TRBJ2-1; size: few; V: TRBV7-6; CDR3: CASSLMGQGAGNEQFF; DNA: TGTGCTAGCAGCTTAATGGGACAGGGGGCTGGCAATGAGCAGTTCTTC
D: TRBD1; J: TRBJ2-2; size: .; V: TRBV12-3/TRBV12-4; CDR3: CASSLGWGQSYTGELFF; DNA: TGTGCCAGCAGCCTAGGGTGGGGACAGTCTTACACCGGGGAGCTGTTTTTT
D: TRBD2; J: TRBJ2-1; size: .; V: TRBV29-1; CDR3: CSVGLAGYYNEQFF; DNA: TGCAGCGTCGGACTAGCGGGGTACTACAATGAGCAGTTCTTC
D: .; J: TRBJ2-2; size: .; V: TRBV7-4; CDR3: CASRDRGDSGELFF; DNA: TGTGCCAGCAGGGATAGAGGGGATTCCGGGGAGCTGTTTTTT
D: TRBD2; J: TRBJ2-7; size: once; V: TRBV4-3; CDR3: CASSPGTSYSYEQYF; DNA: TGCGCCAGCAGCCCAGGGACTAGTTACTCCTACGAGCAGTACTTC
D: TRBD2; J: TRBJ2-1; size: many; V: TRBV7-2; CDR3: CASSSAAGSEQFF; DNA: TGTGCCAGCAGCTCAGCAGCGGGGAGTGAGCAGTTCTTC
D: .; J: TRBJ2-7; size: many; V: TRBV7-2; CDR3: CASSGSSYEQYF; DNA: TGTGCCAGCAGCGGGAGCTCCTACGAGCAGTACTTC
D: .; J: TRBJ1-1; size: .; V: TRBV3-1; CDR3: CASSQVPLTASNTEAFF; DNA: TGTGCCAGCAGCCAAGTCCCTCTGACAGCTTCGAACACTGAAGCTTTCTTT
D: .; J: TRBJ1-5; size: few; V: TRBV12-3/TRBV12-4; CDR3: CASRWSANQPQHF; DNA: TGTGCCAGCAGATGGTCGGCCAATCAGCCCCAGCATTTT
D: TRBD2; J: TRBJ2-1; size: few; V: TRBV20-1; CDR3: CSAHGGTSGPRAPNEQFF; DNA: TGCAGTGCCCATGGGGGGACTAGCGGGCCAAGGGCCCCCAATGAGCAGTTCTTC
D: TRBD1; J: TRBJ2-3; size: .; V: TRBV15; CDR3: CATSRLLQGARTDTQYF; DNA: TGTGCCACCAGCAGACTCTTACAGGGGGCCAGAACAGATACGCAGTATTTT
D: TRBD2; J: TRBJ2-7; size: few; V: TRBV5-1; CDR3: CASSLASGRFYEQYF; DNA: TGCGCCAGCAGCTTGGCTAGCGGGAGATTCTACGAGCAGTACTTC
D: .; J: TRBJ2-3; size: few; V: TRBV7-9; CDR3: CASSPSGGTDTQYF; DNA: TGTGCCAGCAGCCCCAGTGGGGGCACAGATACGCAGTATTTT
D: .; J: TRBJ1-6; size: few; V: TRBV6-2/TRBV6-3; CDR3: CASSQEDYSPLHF; DNA: TGTGCCAGCAGTCAAGAAGATTATTCACCCCTCCACTTT
D: .; J: TRBJ1-2; size: .; V: TRBV19; CDR3: CASSIGIFGYTF; DNA: TGTGCCAGTAGTATTGGCATTTTCGGCTACACCTTC
D: TRBD1; J: TRBJ1-1; size: many; V: TRBV7-9; CDR3: CASILTGGNTEAFF; DNA: TGTGCCAGCATTCTGACAGGGGGGAACACTGAAGCTTTCTTT
D: TRBD1; J: TRBJ1-4; size: .; V: TRBV7-2; CDR3: CASSLQTGNEKLFF; DNA: TGTGCCAGCAGCTTACAGACAGGGAATGAAAAACTGTTTTTT
D: .; J: TRBJ1-5; size: many; V: TRBV19; CDR3: CASSIDLRAYSNQPQHF; DNA: TGTGCCAGTAGTATTGACCTCCGGGCATATAGCAATCAGCCCCAGCATTTT
D: .; J: TRBJ1-3; size: .; V: TRBV19; CDR3: CASSIVSGSSDTIYF; DNA: TGTGCCAGTAGTATAGTTTCGGGATCGAGCGACACCATATATTTT
D: TRBD2; J: TRBJ2-3; size: .; V: TRBV9; CDR3: CASSASGRAPDTQYF; DNA: TGTGCCAGCAGCGCTAGCGGGAGGGCCCCAGATACGCAGTATTTT
D: .; J: TRBJ1-1; size: many; V: TRBV19; CDR3: CASSYMNTEAFF; DNA: TGTGCCAGTAGTTACATGAACACTGAAGCTTTCTTT
D: .; J: TRBJ1-1; size: many; V: TRBV5-4; CDR3: CASSLDALNTEAFF; DNA: TGTGCCAGCAGCTTGGATGCGTTAAACACTGAAGCTTTCTTT
D: TRBD2; J: TRBJ2-1; size: .; V: TRBV12-3/TRBV12-4; CDR3: CASSTGTTFADEQFF; DNA: TGTGCCAGCAGTACCGGGACTACCTTCGCCGATGAGCAGTTCTTC
D: .; J: TRBJ1-5; size: few; V: TRBV12-3/TRBV12-4; CDR3: CASSLWGLQPQHF; DNA: TGTGCCAGCAGTTTGTGGGGGCTTCAGCCCCAGCATTTT
D: .; J: TRBJ2-5; size: many; V: TRBV7-2; CDR3: CASSPRPGFSETQYF; DNA: TGTGCCAGCAGCCCGAGGCCAGGGTTCTCGGAGACCCAGTACTTC
D: .; J: TRBJ2-7; size: .; V: TRBV12-3/TRBV12-4; CDR3: CASSLSGGDSYEQYF; DNA: TGTGCCAGCAGCCTCTCCGGAGGAGACTCCTACGAGCAGTACTTC
D: TRBD2; J: TRBJ2-5; size: many; V: TRBV7-2; CDR3: CASSFGLAGPQETQYF; DNA: TGTGCCAGCAGCTTTGGACTAGCGGGACCGCAAGAGACCCAGTACTTC
D: .; J: TRBJ2-2; size: .; V: TRBV19; CDR3: CASSLLGIAGELFF; DNA: TGTGCCAGTAGTCTCCTAGGGATAGCCGGGGAGCTGTTTTTT
D: .; J: TRBJ1-1; size: .; V: TRBV10-3; CDR3: CAISDRGNTEAFF; DNA: TGTGCCATCAGTGACAGGGGAAACACTGAAGCTTTCTTT
D: TRBD1; J: TRBJ1-6; size: few; V: TRBV7-2; CDR3: CASSLQGARGSPLHF; DNA: TGTGCCAGCAGCTTACAGGGGGCGCGGGGTTCACCCCTCCACTTT
D: .; J: TRBJ2-2; size: few; V: TRBV6-2/TRBV6-3; CDR3: CASVRGPKTGELFF; DNA: TGTGCCAGCGTCCGAGGGCCAAAGACCGGGGAGCTGTTTTTT
D: TRBD2; J: TRBJ2-1; size: few; V: TRBV4-1; CDR3: CASSQEARLAGYEQFF; DNA: TGCGCCAGCAGCCAAGAAGCGAGACTAGCGGGATATGAGCAGTTCTTC
D: TRBD2; J: TRBJ2-1; size: many; V: TRBV10-3; CDR3: CAISAILAGAGNEQFF; DNA: TGTGCCATCAGTGCTATACTAGCGGGAGCGGGCAATGAGCAGTTCTTC
D: .; J: TRBJ1-6; size: .; V: TRBV6-5; CDR3: CASRSTSTYSPLHF; DNA: TGTGCCAGCAGAAGTACCTCGACCTATTCACCCCTCCACTTT
D: .; J: TRBJ2-4; size: .; V: TRBV2; CDR3: CASRKDSLDIQYF; DNA: TGTGCCAGCAGAAAAGACTCGCTTGACATTCAGTACTTC
D: TRBD1; J: TRBJ1-3; size: many; V: TRBV7-2; CDR3: CASSTSQGAGGNTIYF; DNA: TGTGCCAGCAGCACCTCACAGGGGGCCGGTGGAAACACCATATATTTT
D: TRBD1; J: TRBJ2-7; size: many; V: TRBV7-2; CDR3: CASSYRDRGIHEQYF; DNA: TGTGCCAGCAGCTACCGGGACAGGGGGATCCACGAGCAGTACTTC
D: .; J: TRBJ2-3; size: .; V: TRBV12-3/TRBV12-4; CDR3: CASTRHITDTQYF; DNA: TGTGCCAGCACCCGACACATCACAGATACGCAGTATTTT
D: .; J: TRBJ1-2; size: .; V: TRBV12-5; CDR3: CASGDTDHYGYTF; DNA: TGTGCTAGTGGAGACACGGACCATTATGGCTACACCTTC
D: .; J: TRBJ2-6; size: few; V: TRBV7-9; CDR3: CASNVNVGANVLTF; DNA: TGTGCCAGCAACGTTAATGTTGGGGCCAACGTCCTGACTTTC
D: .; J: TRBJ1-5; size: many; V: TRBV7-9; CDR3: CASSARVGQPQHF; DNA: TGTGCCAGCAGCGCCAGGGTCGGGCAGCCCCAGCATTTT
D: .; J: TRBJ1-3; size: .; V: TRBV18; CDR3: CASSPGLSATSGNTIYF; DNA: TGTGCCAGCTCACCAGGACTTAGCGCCACCTCTGGAAACACCATATATTTT
D: .; J: TRBJ2-1; size: .; V: TRBV6-2/TRBV6-3; CDR3: CASSYLKTGELVNEQFF; DNA: TGTGCCAGCAGTTACCTAAAGACGGGAGAACTAGTTAATGAGCAGTTCTTC
D: TRBD1; J: TRBJ1-1; size: .; V: TRBV4-1; CDR3: CASSQDPPPGGDTEAFF; DNA: TGCGCCAGCAGCCAAGATCCCCCACCAGGGGGGGACACTGAAGCTTTCTTT
D: .; J: TRBJ2-3; size: .; V: TRBV5-4; CDR3: CASSLRTTSADTQYF; DNA: TGTGCCAGCAGCTTGCGGACCACCTCAGCAGATACGCAGTATTTT
D: .; J: TRBJ2-4; size: few; V: TRBV20-1; CDR3: CSASSSPGPLAKNIQYF; DNA: TGCAGTGCCTCCAGTAGTCCCGGCCCACTAGCCAAAAACATTCAGTACTTC
D: TRBD2; J: TRBJ2-4; size: few; V: TRBV29-1; CDR3: CSVDGGSGDKNIQYF; DNA: TGCAGCGTTGATGGCGGGAGTGGAGACAAAAACATTCAGTACTTC
D: .; J: TRBJ1-5; size: .; V: TRBV29-1; CDR3: CSVAVTVNQPQHF; DNA: TGCAGCGTTGCTGTTACAGTCAATCAGCCCCAGCATTTT
D: .; J: TRBJ2-1; size: .; V: TRBV20-1; CDR3: CSASSRGAHNEQFF; DNA: TGCAGTGCCAGTTCAAGGGGAGCTCACAATGAGCAGTTCTTC
D: .; J: TRBJ2-7; size: many; V: TRBV7-2; CDR3: CASSLHQATYEQYF; DNA: TGTGCCAGCAGCTTACACCAGGCAACCTACGAGCAGTACTTC